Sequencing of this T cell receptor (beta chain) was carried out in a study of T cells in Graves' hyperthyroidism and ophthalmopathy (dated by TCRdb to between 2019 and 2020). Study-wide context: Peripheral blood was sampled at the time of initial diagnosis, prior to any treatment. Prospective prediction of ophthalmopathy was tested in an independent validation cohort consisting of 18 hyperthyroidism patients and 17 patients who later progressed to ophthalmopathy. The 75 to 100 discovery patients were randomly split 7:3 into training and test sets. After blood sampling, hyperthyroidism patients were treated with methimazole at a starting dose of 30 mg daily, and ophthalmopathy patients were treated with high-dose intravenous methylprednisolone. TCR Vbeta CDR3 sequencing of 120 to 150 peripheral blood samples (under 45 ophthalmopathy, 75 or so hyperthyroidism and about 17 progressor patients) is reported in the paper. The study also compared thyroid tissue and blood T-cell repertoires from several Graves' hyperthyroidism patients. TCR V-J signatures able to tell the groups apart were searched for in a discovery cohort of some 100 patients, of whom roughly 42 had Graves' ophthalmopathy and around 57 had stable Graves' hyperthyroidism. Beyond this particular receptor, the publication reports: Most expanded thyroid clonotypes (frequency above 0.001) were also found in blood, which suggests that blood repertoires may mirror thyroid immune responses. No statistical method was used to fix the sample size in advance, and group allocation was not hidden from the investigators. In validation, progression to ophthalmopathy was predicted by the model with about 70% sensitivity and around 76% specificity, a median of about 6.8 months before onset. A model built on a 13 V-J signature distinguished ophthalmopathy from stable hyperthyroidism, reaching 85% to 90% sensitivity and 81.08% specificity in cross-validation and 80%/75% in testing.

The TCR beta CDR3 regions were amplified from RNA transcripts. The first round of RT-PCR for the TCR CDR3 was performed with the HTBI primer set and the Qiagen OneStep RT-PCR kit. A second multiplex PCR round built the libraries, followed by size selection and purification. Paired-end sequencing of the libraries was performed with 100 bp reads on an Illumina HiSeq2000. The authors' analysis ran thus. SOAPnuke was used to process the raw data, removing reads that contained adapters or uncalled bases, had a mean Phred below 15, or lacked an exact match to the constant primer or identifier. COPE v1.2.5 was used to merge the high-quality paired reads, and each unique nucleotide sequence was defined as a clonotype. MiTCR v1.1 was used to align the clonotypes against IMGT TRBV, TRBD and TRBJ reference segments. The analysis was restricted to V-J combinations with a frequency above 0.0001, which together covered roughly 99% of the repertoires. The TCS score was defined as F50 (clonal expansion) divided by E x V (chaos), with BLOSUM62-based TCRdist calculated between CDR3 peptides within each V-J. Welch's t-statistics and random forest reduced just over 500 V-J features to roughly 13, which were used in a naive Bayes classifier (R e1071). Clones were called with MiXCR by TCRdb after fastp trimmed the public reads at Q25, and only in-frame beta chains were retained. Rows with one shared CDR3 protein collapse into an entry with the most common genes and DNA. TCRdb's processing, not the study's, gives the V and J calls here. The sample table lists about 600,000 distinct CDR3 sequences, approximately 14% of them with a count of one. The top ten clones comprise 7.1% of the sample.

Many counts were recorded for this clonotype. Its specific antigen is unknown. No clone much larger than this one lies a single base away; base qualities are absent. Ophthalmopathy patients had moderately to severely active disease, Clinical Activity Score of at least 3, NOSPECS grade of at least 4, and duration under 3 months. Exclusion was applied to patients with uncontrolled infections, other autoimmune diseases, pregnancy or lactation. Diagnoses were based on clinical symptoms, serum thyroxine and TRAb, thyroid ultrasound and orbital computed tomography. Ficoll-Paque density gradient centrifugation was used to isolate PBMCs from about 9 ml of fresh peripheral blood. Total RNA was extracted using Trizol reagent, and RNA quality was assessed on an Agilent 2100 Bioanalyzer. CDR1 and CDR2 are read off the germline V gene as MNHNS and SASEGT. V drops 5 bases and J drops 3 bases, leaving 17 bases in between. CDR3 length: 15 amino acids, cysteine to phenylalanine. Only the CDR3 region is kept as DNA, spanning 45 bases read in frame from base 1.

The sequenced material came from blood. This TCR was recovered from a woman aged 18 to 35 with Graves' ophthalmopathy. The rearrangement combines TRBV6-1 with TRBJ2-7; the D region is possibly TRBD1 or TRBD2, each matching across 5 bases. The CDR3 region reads CASSSLEERGYEQYF. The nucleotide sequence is TGTGCCAGCAGTTCCTTGGAAGAGAGGGGCTACGAGCAGTACTTC.